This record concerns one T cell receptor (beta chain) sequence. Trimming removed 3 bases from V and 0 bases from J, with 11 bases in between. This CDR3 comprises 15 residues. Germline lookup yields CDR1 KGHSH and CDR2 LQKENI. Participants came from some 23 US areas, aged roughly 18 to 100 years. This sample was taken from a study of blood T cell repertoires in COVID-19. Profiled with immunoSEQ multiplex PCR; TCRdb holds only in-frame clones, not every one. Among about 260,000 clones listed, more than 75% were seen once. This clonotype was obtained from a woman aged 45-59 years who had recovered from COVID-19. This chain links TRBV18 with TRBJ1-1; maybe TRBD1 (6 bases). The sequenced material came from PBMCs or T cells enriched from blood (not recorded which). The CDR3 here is CASSPGGSLNTEAFF. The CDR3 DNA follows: TGTGCCAGCTCACCTGGGGGCAGTTTGAACACTGAAGCTTTCTTT.